This T cell receptor (beta chain) was sequenced for a study of shared clonotypes between healthy human individuals. Unsorted PBMCs provided DNA that was sequenced on ten immunoSEQ deep assay plates. The protocol was immunoSEQ multiplex PCR, while the TCRdb copy is restricted to in-frame clones and leaves out a portion. The repertoire includes 400,000 to 550,000 clones, 70% to 80% of them detected once, and 9.5% to 15% sits in the top ten. The length of the CDR3 is 15 residues. Trimming took 2 bases from V and 3 from J; bases not matched to a gene: 3. Germline V CDR1 and CDR2: SGHAT, FQNNGV. The receptor was derived from a woman in her thirties or forties in good health. Some clones in this sample may be carry-over from other donors' samples. This chain uses TRBV11-2 with TRBJ2-7; 11 bases are a match to TRBD2. The sample comprised PBMCs. The CDR3 protein is CASSLHSGRVYEQYF. In nucleotides, the CDR3 is TGTGCCAGCAGCTTACATAGCGGGAGGGTCTACGAGCAGTACTTC. Supplemented by reference TRBV11-2 and TRBJ2-7, the full variable domain reads EAGVAQSPRYKIIEKRQSVAFWCNPISGHATLYWYQQILGQGPKLLIQFQNNGVVDDSQLPKDRFSAERLKGVDSTLKIQPAKLEDSAVYLCASSLHSGRVYEQYFGPGTRLTVT.